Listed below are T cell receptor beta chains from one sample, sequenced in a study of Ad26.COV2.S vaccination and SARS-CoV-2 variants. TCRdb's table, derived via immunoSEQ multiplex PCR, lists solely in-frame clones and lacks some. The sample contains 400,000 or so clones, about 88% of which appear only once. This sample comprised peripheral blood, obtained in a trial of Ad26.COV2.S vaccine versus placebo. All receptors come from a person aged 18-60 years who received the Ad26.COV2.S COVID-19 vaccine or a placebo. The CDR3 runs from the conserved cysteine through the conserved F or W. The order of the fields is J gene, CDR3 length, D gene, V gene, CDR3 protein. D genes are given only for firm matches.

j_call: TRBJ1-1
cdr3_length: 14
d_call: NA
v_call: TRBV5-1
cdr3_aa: CASSLGHLNTEAFF

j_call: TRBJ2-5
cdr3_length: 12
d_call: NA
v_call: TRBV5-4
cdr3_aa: CASSLAGETQYF

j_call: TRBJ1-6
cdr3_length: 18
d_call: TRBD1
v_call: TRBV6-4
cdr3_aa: CASSDSRGSGQGFAPLHF

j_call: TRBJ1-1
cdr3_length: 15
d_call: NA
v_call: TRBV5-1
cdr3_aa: CASSPTPVGNTEAFF

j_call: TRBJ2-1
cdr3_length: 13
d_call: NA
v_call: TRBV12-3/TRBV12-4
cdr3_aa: CASSLGRNNEQFF

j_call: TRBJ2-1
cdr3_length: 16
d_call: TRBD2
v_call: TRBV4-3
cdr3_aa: CASSQDGQRGYNEQFF

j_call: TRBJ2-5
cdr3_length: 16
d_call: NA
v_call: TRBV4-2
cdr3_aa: CASSQELGRSLETQYF

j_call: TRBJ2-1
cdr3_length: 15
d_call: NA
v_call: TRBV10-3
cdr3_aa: CAIHSRNYSYNEQFF

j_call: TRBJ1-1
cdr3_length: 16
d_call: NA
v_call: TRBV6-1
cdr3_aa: CASSEDRNPGSTEAFF

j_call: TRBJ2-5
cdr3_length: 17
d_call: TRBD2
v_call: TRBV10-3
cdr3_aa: CAISDRYSGGRGETQYF

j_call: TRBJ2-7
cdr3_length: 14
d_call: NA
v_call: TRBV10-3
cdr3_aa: CAIRGGAQIYEQYF

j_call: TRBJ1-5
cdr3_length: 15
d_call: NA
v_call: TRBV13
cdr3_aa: CASSQGFSSNQPQHF

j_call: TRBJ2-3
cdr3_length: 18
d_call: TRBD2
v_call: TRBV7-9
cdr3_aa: CASRPKRYGGGCTDTQYF

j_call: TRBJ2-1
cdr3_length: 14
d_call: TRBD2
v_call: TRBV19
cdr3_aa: CASISGGGGNEQFF

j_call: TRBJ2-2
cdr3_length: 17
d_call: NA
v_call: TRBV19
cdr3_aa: CASSKSGRGANTGELFF

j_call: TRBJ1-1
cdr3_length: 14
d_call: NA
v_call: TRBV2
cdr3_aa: CASSVAGQNTEAFF

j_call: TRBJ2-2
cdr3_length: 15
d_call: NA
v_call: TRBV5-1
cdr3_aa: CASSSQGGTTGELFF

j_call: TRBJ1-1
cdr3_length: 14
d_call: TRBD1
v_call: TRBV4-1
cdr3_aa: CASSQEDRGTEAFF

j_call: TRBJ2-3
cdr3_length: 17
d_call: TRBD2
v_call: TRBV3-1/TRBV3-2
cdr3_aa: CASSQDPPGLATDTQYF

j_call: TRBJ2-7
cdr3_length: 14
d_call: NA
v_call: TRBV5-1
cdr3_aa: CASSYTAGVYEQYF

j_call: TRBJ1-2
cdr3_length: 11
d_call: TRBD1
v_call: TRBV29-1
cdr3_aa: CSAGQASGYTF

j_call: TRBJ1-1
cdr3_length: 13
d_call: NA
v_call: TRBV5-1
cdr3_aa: CASSLTGGTEAFF

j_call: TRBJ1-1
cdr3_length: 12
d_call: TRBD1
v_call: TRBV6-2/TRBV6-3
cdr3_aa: CASSGDSPEAFF

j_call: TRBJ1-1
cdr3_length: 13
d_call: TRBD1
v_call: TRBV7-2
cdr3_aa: CASKGTENTEAFF

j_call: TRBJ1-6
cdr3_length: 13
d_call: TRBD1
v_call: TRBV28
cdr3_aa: CASKGQTNSPLHF

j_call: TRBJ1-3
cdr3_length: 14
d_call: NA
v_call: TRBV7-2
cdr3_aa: CASSLDSIGNTIYF

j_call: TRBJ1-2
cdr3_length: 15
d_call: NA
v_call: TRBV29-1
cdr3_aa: CSVREQLKLLDGYTF

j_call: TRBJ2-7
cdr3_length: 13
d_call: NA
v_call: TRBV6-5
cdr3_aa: CASSYGTNYEQYF

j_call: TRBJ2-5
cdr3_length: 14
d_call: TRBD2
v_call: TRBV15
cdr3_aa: CATSRDGGGWTQYF

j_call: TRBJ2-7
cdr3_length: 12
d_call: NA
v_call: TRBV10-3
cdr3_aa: CAISEDNPEQYF

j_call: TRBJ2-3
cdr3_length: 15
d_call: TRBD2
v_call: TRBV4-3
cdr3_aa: CASSQKTSNTDTQYF

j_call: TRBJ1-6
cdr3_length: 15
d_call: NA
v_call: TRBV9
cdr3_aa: CASSVDSGENSPLHF

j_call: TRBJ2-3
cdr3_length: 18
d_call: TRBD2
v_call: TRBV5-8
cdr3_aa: CASSRGLAGVVFTDTQYF

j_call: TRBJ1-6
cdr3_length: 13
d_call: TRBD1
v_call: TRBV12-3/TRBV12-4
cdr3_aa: CASTTGDHSPLHF

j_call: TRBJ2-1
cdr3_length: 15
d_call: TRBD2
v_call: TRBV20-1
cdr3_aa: CSASSSGGVYNEQFF

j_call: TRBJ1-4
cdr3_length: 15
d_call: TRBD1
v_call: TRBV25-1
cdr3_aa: CASSAGQGGNEKLFF